The 19 T cell receptor beta chains presented below share a single source sample, sequenced in a study of blood T cell repertoires in COVID-19. The assay was immunoSEQ multiplex PCR, and TCRdb's table has in-frame clones only and misses some. The sample includes about 110,000 clones, 70% to 85% of them seen just once. Input material: peripheral blood. The receptors were sampled from an elderly woman with active or convalescent COVID-19.

The rearrangement joins TRBV5-4 to TRBJ2-1; TRBD2 matches at 12 bases. This CDR3 is 16 amino acids long. Germline V CDR1 and CDR2: SGHNT, YYREEE (reference sequence). The trim removed 5 bases at V and 3 bases at J, leaving 6 bases unmatched. Here the CDR3 reads CASRPTSGRVYNEQFF. The CDR3 DNA reads TGTGCCAGCAGACCGACTAGCGGGAGAGTCTACAATGAGCAGTTCTTC.

V gene TRBV9 combines with J gene TRBJ2-5, with D possibly TRBD2 on 6 matching bases. CDR3 length equals 14 residues. Germline CDR1 is SGDLS and CDR2 is YYNGEE. Deletions cut 4 bases from V and 2 bases from J, with 12 bases between. DNA for the CDR3: TGTGCCAGCAGCCGTAGCGGATTGCAAGAGACCCAGTACTTC. Protein: CASSRSGLQETQYF.

This clone was picked up a small number of times. The V gene is TRBV7-3, the J gene TRBJ1-1, with TRBD1 matching over 8 bases. CDR3 length: 17 amino acids. J gave up 3 bases and V 0 bases, and 9 bases lay outside the gene matches. CDR1 is SGHTA and CDR2 is FQGTGA in the germline V gene. CDR3 sequence: CASSLTSGNRGDTEAFF. Here the CDR3 DNA reads TGTGCCAGCAGCTTAACGTCTGGGAACAGGGGGGACACTGAAGCTTTCTTT.

Here the CDR3 reads CASSFYGGPYNSPLHF. The DNA for the CDR3 is TGTGCCAGCAGCTTCTACGGGGGTCCCTATAATTCACCCCTCCACTTT. The V gene is TRBV7-6, the J gene TRBJ1-6, with D maybe TRBD1 (5 bases). V lost 3 bases and J 2 bases, leaving 11 bases between the germline ends. Germline V gene sequence: CDR1 SGHVS, CDR2 FNYEAQ. This CDR3 is 16 amino acids long.

The chain employs TRBV3-1 (or the pseudogene TRBV3-2) and TRBJ1-2, with 9 bases that match TRBD1. In germline, CDR1 is LGHDT, CDR2 YNNKEL (reference sequence). The CDR3 runs to 14 residues. V dropped 1 base and J dropped 8; count of bases not matched to a gene: 5. The CDR3 DNA reads TGTGCCAGCAGCCAAGCGGACAGGGGCAGGGGCTACACCTTC. Its protein product is CASSQADRGRGYTF.

The CDR3 nucleotides read TGCGCCAGCAGCGGGACCGGGACAGGGATTTCACCCCTCCACTTT. This translates into CASSGTGTGISPLHF. The rearrangement joins TRBV5-1 to TRBJ1-6, with TRBD1 matching 9 bases. CDR3 length: 15 amino acids. Trimming cost V 4 bases and J 9 bases; bases outside gene matches: 8. Germline CDR1 and CDR2: SGHRS and YFSETQ.

This chain uses TRBV6-6 with TRBJ2-7; 11 bases agree with TRBD2. Germline assignment: CDR1 MNHNY and CDR2 SVGAGI (reference sequence). J lost 3 bases, V lost 4 bases, and 2 bases had no gene match. There are 14 residues in the CDR3. For the CDR3, the DNA is TGTGCCAGCAGTTTAACTAGCGGGAGCTACGAGCAGTACTTC. Protein sequence: CASSLTSGSYEQYF.

V gene TRBV5-5 combines with J gene TRBJ2-5; D remains unclear. Germline V CDR1 and CDR2: SGHKS, YYEKEE (reference sequence). This CDR3 comprises 14 residues. Trimming shortened V by 4 bases and J by 1 base, and 11 bases separated the two germline ends. The CDR3 region has the DNA TGTGCCAGCAGCGTATTCGGCGGCCAAGAGACCCAGTACTTC. Amino acids: CASSVFGGQETQYF.

This clone is a singleton in its sample. The chain recombines TRBV28 with TRBJ1-5; D not resolved. Germline lookup yields CDR1 MDHEN and CDR2 SYDVKM. The V end was cut by 3 bases, the J end by 0 bases, with 6 bases between. The CDR3 is 14 amino acids. The CDR3 sequence: CASSFPLSNQPQHF. CDR3 DNA sequence: TGTGCCAGCAGTTTCCCCCTTAGCAATCAGCCCCAGCATTTT.

The chain links TRBV2 to TRBJ2-7; weak D call: TRBD1 (6 bases). CDR3 length equals 14 residues. V dropped 4 bases and J dropped 5 bases, with 15 bases sitting between them. CDR1 and CDR2 from the germline V gene are SNHLY and FYNNEI. CDR3 DNA: TGTGCCAGCAGTGTTCTGGGGGCAATGGACGAGCAGTACTTC. It yields the protein CASSVLGAMDEQYF.

This CDR3 reads CASSLFTGFQETQYF. The CDR3 region has the DNA TGCGCCAGCAGCTTGTTTACGGGGTTCCAAGAGACCCAGTACTTC. The rearrangement uses TRBV5-1 and TRBJ2-5; possible D gene TRBD2, 5 bases. In germline, CDR1 is SGHRS, CDR2 YFSETQ. The length of the CDR3 is 15 residues. Trimming removed 1 base from V and 1 base from J, with 11 bases in between.

This sequence joins TRBV5-1 and TRBJ2-7; possible D gene TRBD1, 6 bases. The CDR3 is 15 residues long. Germline CDR1 is SGHRS and CDR2 is YFSETQ. Trimming cost V 0 bases and J 1 base, with 11 bases left between them. CDR3 bases: TGCGCCAGCAGCTTGGCAGGACAGCGTTCCTACGAGCAGTACTTC. Residues: CASSLAGQRSYEQYF.

The rearrangement links TRBV19 to TRBJ2-3; the D gene is possibly TRBD2 (6 bases). Germline-derived CDR1 and CDR2 are LNHDA and SQIVND (reference sequence). The germline V and J ends were trimmed by 5 bases and 4 bases, with 10 bases remaining between them. The CDR3 has 13 amino acids. The CDR3 bases are TGTGCCAGTAGTTTTTCTAGCGCAGATACGCAGTATTTT. Its protein is CASSFSSADTQYF.

V is TRBV28 and J is TRBJ2-1; 12 bases match TRBD2. The CDR3 contains 15 residues. The V segment lost 5 bases and the J segment 6 bases; nucleotides outside the gene matches: 5. Germline CDR1 is MDHEN and CDR2 is SYDVKM. The CDR3 reads CASSIGLAGTNEQFF. CDR3 in DNA: TGTGCCAGCAGTATAGGACTAGCGGGAACCAATGAGCAGTTCTTC.

The chain employs TRBV18 and TRBJ2-7; 7 nucleotides agree with TRBD1. Trimming took 3 bases from V and 2 from J; bases not matched to a gene: 4. Germline V gene sequence: CDR1 KGHSH, CDR2 LQKENI. The CDR3 runs 14 residues. CDR3 nucleotide sequence: TGTGCCAGCTCACCTCCGGGACAGCCCTACGAGCAGTACTTC. Protein: CASSPPGQPYEQYF.

This chain links TRBV30 with TRBJ1-6; D remains unclear. Trimming cost V 0 bases and J 10 bases, with 13 bases left between them. The CDR3 has 14 residues. Germline CDR1 is GTSNPN and CDR2 is SVGIG (reference sequence). CDR3 DNA sequence: TGTGCCTGGAGTGTGGTCAGGCAGTGGTCACCCCTCCACTTT. As protein: CAWSVVRQWSPLHF.

This rearrangement joins TRBV27 to TRBJ1-5; maybe TRBD1 (5 bases). Germline V gene data show CDR1 as MNHEY and CDR2 as SMNVEV (reference sequence). The CDR3 has 15 residues. Trimming shortened V by 9 bases and J by 5 bases, and 20 bases separated the two germline ends. The CDR3 region has the DNA TGTGCCAGGGCCCAGGGTGGGCACGGACATCAGCCCCAGCATTTT. This gives the protein CARAQGGHGHQPQHF.

This chain links TRBV27 with TRBJ2-5, with TRBD2 identical over 8 bases. The CDR3 has 14 amino acids. From germline, CDR1 is MNHEY and CDR2 SMNVEV (reference sequence). J gave up 2 bases and V 10 bases, and 9 bases lay outside the gene matches. This chain's CDR3 is CANLAGHPQETQYF. CDR3 DNA sequence: TGTGCCAACCTAGCGGGCCACCCACAAGAGACCCAGTACTTC.

V is TRBV24-1 and J is TRBJ1-2, with TRBD1 matching 9 bases. Germline CDR1 and CDR2: KGHDR and SFDVKD. CDR3 length equals 14 residues. Trimming took 11 bases from V and 8 from J; bases not matched to a gene: 14. The CDR3 DNA reads as TGTGCCAGCGGAACAGGGGGCTTAACGAGAGGCTACACCTTC. Its protein is CASGTGGLTRGYTF.